Each of the 17 T cell receptor beta chains below was sequenced from the same sample in a study of blood T cell repertoires in COVID-19. The protocol was immunoSEQ multiplex PCR, while the TCRdb copy is restricted to in-frame clones and leaves out a portion. In the table there are over 350,000 clones, 88% of which are singletons. What was sequenced was PBMCs or T cells enriched from blood (not recorded which). All receptors come from a woman between 18 and 29 years old who had recovered from COVID-19.

This clone has only a few counts. The chain couples TRBV5-5 to TRBJ1-6; D not resolved. This CDR3 is built from 15 residues. The germline V gene encodes CDR1 SGHKS and CDR2 YYEKEE (reference sequence). The V end lost 1 base, the J end lost 14 bases, and 19 bases lay between the germline ends. The DNA for the CDR3 is TGTGCCAGCAGCTTGTATTATTCGGAGGAAGGCACCCTCCACTTT. It yields the protein CASSLYYSEEGTLHF.

For this clone: At one of its ends the junction is not consistent with the germline gene, which may arise from a read error. The chain is built from TRBV7-7 and TRBJ2-2, with a possible D match to TRBD1 (5 bases). The CDR3 loop spans 16 amino acids. Germline CDR1 is SSHAT and CDR2 is FNYEAQ (reference sequence). CDR3 amino acids: CASSSGPGIFGGELFF. The DNA for the CDR3 is TGTGCTAGCAGCAGTGGGCCAGGGATATTTGGCGGGGAGCTGTTTTTT.

The CDR3 is CASSWTGGRWTEAFF. CDR3 coding DNA: TGTGCCAGCAGCTGGACAGGGGGAAGGTGGACTGAAGCTTTCTTT. The V call is TRBV11-2, the J call TRBJ1-1; 10 nucleotides align to TRBD1. CDR3 size: 15 residues. The germline V gene encodes CDR1 SGHAT and CDR2 FQNNGV. Trimming removed 4 bases from V and 5 bases from J; junction bases left unmatched: 7.

This clone has just a few counts. This chain joins TRBV30 and TRBJ1-6; D may be TRBD1 (5 bases). Germline V CDR1 and CDR2: GTSNPN, SVGIG (reference sequence). The ends were cut back, 5 bases at V and 10 bases at J, with 27 bases in the middle. The CDR3 loop spans 17 amino acids. CDR3 nucleotides: TGTGCCTGGCGCCCTGCTGCTTCGACAGTAGATCTATCACCCCTCCACTTT. This encodes CAWRPAASTVDLSPLHF. The full variable domain, completed using reference TRBV30 and TRBJ1-6, is SQTIHQWPATLVQPVGSPLSLECTVEGTSNPNLYWYRQAAGRGLQLLFYSVGIGQISSEVPQNLSASRPQDRQFILSSKKLLLSDSGFYLCAWRPAASTVDLSPLHFGNGTRLTVT.

The genes are TRBV21-1 and TRBJ1-2; the D call in the table, TRBD1, was not verified against the DNA. TRBV21-1 corresponds to a pseudogene. This CDR3 has 15 amino acids. The CDR3 coding sequence is TGTGCCAGCAGCAAAGCTATAGGGTCAGGGCAGGGCGGCACCTTC. Its translation is CASSKAIGSGQGGTF.

The gene calls are TRBV12-5 and TRBJ2-1, with D perhaps TRBD1 (5 bases). There are 15 residues in the CDR3. V shed 1 base and J shed 5 bases, with 12 bases lying between them. Germline CDR1 and CDR2: LGHNT and FRNRAP. The CDR3 is CASGLARTNHNEQFF. CDR3 nucleotides: TGTGCTAGTGGTTTGGCTAGGACAAACCACAATGAGCAGTTCTTC. The variable domain in full, with the rest retrieved from reference TRBV12-5 and TRBJ2-1, is DARVTQTPRHKVTEMGQEVTMRCQPILGHNTVFWYRQTMMQGLELLAYFRNRAPLDDSGMPKDRFSAEMPDATLATLKIQPSEPRDSAVYFCASGLARTNHNEQFFGPGTRLTVL.

The chain employs TRBV6-6 and TRBJ2-1; 15 bases are shared with TRBD2. This CDR3 has 18 residues. The ends lost 5 bases at V and 0 bases at J; junction bases unmatched: 5. CDR1 is MNHNY and CDR2 is SVGAGI in the germline V gene (reference sequence). The CDR3 DNA is TGTGCCAGCAGTCCATTGGGACTAGCGGGGGGCTCCTACAATGAGCAGTTCTTC. It specifies CASSPLGLAGGSYNEQFF.

This chain links TRBV19 with TRBJ2-1; possible D gene TRBD2, 6 bases. The V gene lost 7 bases and the J gene lost 1 base, with 14 bases spanning the gap. The CDR3 totals 15 residues. Germline values: CDR1 LNHDA, CDR2 SQIVND (reference sequence). The CDR3 DNA reads as TGTGCCAGTATGGAGAGAGGGAGGTCCTACAATGAGCAGTTCTTC. This encodes CASMERGRSYNEQFF.

V and J are TRBV9 and TRBJ1-3, with D unresolved. Trimming removed 4 bases at V and 7 bases at J, with 15 bases between. Germline V gene data show CDR1 as SGDLS and CDR2 as YYNGEE. This CDR3 comprises 14 residues. The CDR3 sequence: CASSPRGRENTIYF. The DNA for the CDR3 is TGTGCCAGCAGCCCTAGAGGTCGGGAGAACACCATATATTTT.

The rearrangement links TRBV7-2 to TRBJ2-7; D perhaps matches TRBD2 (5 bases). The V end was cut by 3 bases, the J end by 0 bases, with 15 bases between. This CDR3 spans 16 amino acids. The germline V gene has CDR1 SGHTA and CDR2 FQGNSA. The CDR3 is CASSFPTTTSSYEQYF. The CDR3 DNA is TGTGCCAGCAGCTTCCCCACGACTACAAGCTCCTACGAGCAGTACTTC.

The chain employs TRBV6-1 and TRBJ1-2; D is unresolved. Germline CDR1 MNHNS, CDR2 SASEGT. This CDR3 region has 13 residues. Trimming removed 0 bases from V and 8 bases from J, with 10 bases in between. The CDR3 DNA reads as TGTGCCAGCAGTGAAGCCTTCCTTGAGGGCTACACCTTC. This encodes CASSEAFLEGYTF.

The chain recombines TRBV6-5 with TRBJ2-7, with D tentatively TRBD1 (6 bases). The CDR3 loop spans 13 amino acids. V gave up 10 bases and J gave up 2 bases, with 15 bases separating them. The germline gives CDR1 MNHEY, CDR2 SVGAGI. The CDR3 loop is CATPGTTTYEQYF. CDR3 coding DNA: TGTGCCACACCCGGGACAACTACCTACGAGCAGTACTTC.

The rearrangement joins TRBV2 to TRBJ2-7; D ambiguous. Germline values: CDR1 SNHLY, CDR2 FYNNEI. V dropped 7 bases and J dropped 3 bases, with 4 bases sitting between them. The CDR3 spans 10 residues. For the CDR3, the DNA is TGTGCCAGCATCGGCTACGAGCAGTACTTC. It codes for CASIGYEQYF.

The chain couples TRBV5-6 to TRBJ2-7; 14 nucleotides agree with TRBD2. Trimming took 4 bases from V and 3 from J; bases not matched to a gene: 12. Germline V lookup: CDR1 SGHDT, CDR2 YYEEEE. This CDR3 contains 18 residues. The CDR3 region is CASSAAGLAGGYSYEQYF. CDR3 DNA sequence: TGTGCCAGCAGCGCGGCCGGACTAGCGGGGGGTTATAGCTACGAGCAGTACTTC.

This chain connects TRBV5-1 to TRBJ1-3; D may be TRBD1 (6 bases). The germline V and J ends were trimmed by 5 bases and 0 bases, with 12 bases remaining between them. The V gene's germline CDR1 is SGHRS and CDR2 YFSETQ. The CDR3 runs 15 residues. CDR3 nucleotides: TGCGCCAGCAGTCTACTGGACAGCTCTGGAAACACCATATATTTT. Protein sequence: CASSLLDSSGNTIYF.

This clone was seen once. V is TRBV19 and J is TRBJ1-6; a weak D match, TRBD1 (6 bases). The CDR3 contains 15 residues. V was shortened by 0 bases and J by 6 bases, with 9 bases between the two germline ends. The germline V gene has CDR1 LNHDA and CDR2 SQIVND (reference sequence). The CDR3 loop reads CASSIEGTRNSPLHF. CDR3 coding DNA: TGTGCCAGTAGTATAGAGGGGACACGTAATTCACCCCTCCACTTT.

CDR3 in amino acids: CASILGGGEPGEQYF. As DNA, the CDR3 is TGCGCCAGCATCCTCGGTGGGGGGGAGCCAGGCGAGCAGTACTTC. The chain joins TRBV5-1 to TRBJ2-7; 7 bases match TRBD2. The J segment lost 6 bases and the V segment lost 6 bases, leaving 15 bases of the junction unmatched. CDR3 size: 15 residues. Germline V gene lookup returns CDR1 SGHRS and CDR2 YFSETQ.